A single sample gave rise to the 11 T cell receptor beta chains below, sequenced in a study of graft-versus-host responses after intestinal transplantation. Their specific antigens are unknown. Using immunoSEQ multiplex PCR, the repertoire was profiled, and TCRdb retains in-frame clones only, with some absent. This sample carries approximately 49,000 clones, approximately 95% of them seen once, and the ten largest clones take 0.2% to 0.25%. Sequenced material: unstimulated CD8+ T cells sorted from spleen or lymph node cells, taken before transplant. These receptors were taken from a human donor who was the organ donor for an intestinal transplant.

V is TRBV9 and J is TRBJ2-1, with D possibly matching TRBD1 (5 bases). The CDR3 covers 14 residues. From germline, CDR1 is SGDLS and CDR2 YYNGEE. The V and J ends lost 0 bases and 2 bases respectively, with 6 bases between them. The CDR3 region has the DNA TGTGCCAGCAGCGTAGAAGGGGCCTACAATGAGCAGTTCTTC. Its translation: CASSVEGAYNEQFF.

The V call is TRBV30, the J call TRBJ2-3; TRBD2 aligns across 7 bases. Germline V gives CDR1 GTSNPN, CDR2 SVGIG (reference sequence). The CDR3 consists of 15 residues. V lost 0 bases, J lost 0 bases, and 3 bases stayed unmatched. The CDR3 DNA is TGTGCCTGGAGTGTAGGGACTACAAGCACAGATACGCAGTATTTT. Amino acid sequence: CAWSVGTTSTDTQYF.

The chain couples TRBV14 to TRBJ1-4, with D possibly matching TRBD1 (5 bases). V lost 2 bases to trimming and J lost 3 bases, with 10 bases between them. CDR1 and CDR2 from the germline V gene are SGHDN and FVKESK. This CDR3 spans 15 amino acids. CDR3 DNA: TGTGCCAGCAGCCAATGGTGGGGCCCTAATGAAAAACTGTTTTTT. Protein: CASSQWWGPNEKLFF.

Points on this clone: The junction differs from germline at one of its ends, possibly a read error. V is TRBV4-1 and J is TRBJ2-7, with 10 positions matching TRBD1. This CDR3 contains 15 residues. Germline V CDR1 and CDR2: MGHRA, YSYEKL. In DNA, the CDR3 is TGCGCCAGCAGCCTTCAGACAGGGGGCTCCCACGAGCAGTACTTC. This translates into CASSLQTGGSHEQYF.

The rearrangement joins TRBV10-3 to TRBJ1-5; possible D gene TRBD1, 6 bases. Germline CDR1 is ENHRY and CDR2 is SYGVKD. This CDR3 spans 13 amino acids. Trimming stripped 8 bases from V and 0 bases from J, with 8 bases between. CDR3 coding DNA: TGTGCCATCTCAGGGGATAGCAATCAGCCCCAGCATTTT. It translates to CAISGDSNQPQHF.

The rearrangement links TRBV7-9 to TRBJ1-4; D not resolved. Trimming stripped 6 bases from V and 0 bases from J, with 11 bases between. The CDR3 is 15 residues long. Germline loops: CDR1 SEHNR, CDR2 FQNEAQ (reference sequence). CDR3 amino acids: CASSSDTSTNEKLFF. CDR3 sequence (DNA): TGTGCCAGCAGTTCTGACACCTCAACTAATGAAAAACTGTTTTTT.

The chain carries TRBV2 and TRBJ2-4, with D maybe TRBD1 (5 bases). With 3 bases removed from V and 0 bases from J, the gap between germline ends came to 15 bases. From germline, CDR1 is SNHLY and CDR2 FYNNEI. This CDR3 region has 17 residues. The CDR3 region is CASSDDSGFLAKNIQYF. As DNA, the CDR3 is TGTGCCAGCAGTGATGACTCAGGGTTTCTAGCCAAAAACATTCAGTACTTC.

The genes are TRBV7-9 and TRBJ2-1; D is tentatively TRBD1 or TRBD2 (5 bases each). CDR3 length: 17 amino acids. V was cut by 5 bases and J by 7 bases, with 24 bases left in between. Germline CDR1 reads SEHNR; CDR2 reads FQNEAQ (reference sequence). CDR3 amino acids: CASSPMAGTRGGNEQFF. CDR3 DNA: TGTGCCAGCAGCCCCATGGCTGGTACGAGGGGTGGGAATGAGCAGTTCTTC. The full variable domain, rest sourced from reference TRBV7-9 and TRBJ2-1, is DTGVSQNPRHKITKRGQNVTFRCDPISEHNRLYWYRQTLGQGPEFLTYFQNEAQLEKSRLLSDRFSAERPKGSFSTLEIQRTEQGDSAMYLCASSPMAGTRGGNEQFFGPGTRLTVL.

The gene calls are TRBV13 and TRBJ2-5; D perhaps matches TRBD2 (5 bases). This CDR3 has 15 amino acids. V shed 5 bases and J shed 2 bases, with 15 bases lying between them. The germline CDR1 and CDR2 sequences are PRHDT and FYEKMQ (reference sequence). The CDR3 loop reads CASSPTPRTQETQYF. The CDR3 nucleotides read TGTGCCAGCAGCCCCACGCCGCGGACTCAAGAGACCCAGTACTTC.

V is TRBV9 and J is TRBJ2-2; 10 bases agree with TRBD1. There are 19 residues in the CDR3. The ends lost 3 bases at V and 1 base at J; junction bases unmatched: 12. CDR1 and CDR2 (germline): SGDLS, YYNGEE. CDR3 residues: CASSGAGGTGVGNTGELFF. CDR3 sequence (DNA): TGTGCCAGCAGCGGCGCGGGCGGGACAGGGGTTGGGAACACCGGGGAGCTGTTTTTT.

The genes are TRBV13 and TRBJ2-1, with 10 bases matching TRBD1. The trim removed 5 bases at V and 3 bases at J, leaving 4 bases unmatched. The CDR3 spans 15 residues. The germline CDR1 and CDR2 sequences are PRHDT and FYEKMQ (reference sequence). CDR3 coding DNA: TGTGCCAGCAGCCCACGGACAGGGGGCTACAATGAGCAGTTCTTC. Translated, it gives CASSPRTGGYNEQFF.